Sequencing of this T cell receptor beta chain was carried out in a study of blood T cells in healthy people across ages. Together with a sample-barcoded 5' primer, a J-beta primer mix was included in a second PCR lasting about 7 to 11 cycles. Samples each returned at least 3 million CDR3-containing paired-end reads. TCRdb re-called the 5' RACE reads through MiXCR, storing one row per CDR3 protein. The sample consists of roughly 1 million distinct CDR3 sequences, less than 25% of them appearing once. The same specimen was also included in a second study, on T cells of mothers and their children. From that second work: A few healthy Caucasian mothers, along with their six children, served as the donors.

The origin of this receptor is a girl aged 2 to 10 in good health. Input material: blood.

The CDR3 sequence is CASSSRDPYGYTF. In nucleotides, the CDR3 is TGTGCCAGCAGTTCGAGGGACCCCTATGGCTACACCTTC. This chain joins TRBV6-5 and TRBJ1-2; D is possibly TRBD1 (5 bases). Trimming cost V 4 bases and J 4 bases, with 10 bases left between them. Germline V lookup: CDR1 MNHEY, CDR2 SVGAGI. This CDR3 region has 13 residues.